This T cell receptor (beta chain) was identified during a study of blood T cells in healthy people across ages. Unmatched junction bases numbered 9, after V lost 7 bases and J lost 1 base. Germline lookup yields CDR1 SEHNR and CDR2 FQNEAQ (reference sequence). This CDR3 is 15 amino acids long. PCR was performed a second time for 7 to 11 cycles using a sample-barcoded 5' primer and a J-beta primer mix. TCRdb redid the calling of the 5' RACE reads with MiXCR, one entry per CDR3 protein. Here the sample spans under 1,000,000 distinct CDR3 sequences, 35% to 40% being singletons. As to this clonotype: Its antigen is unknown.

Study-wide results and caveats: Older age coincided with a roughly linear decline in TCR beta diversity per million T cells.

The chain joins TRBV7-9 to TRBJ2-7; 8 bases are a match to TRBD2. The sequenced sample consisted of blood. The clonotype was recovered from a man aged 18 to 29 in good health. CDR3 sequence reads: CASTGSTSVSYEQYF. In DNA, the CDR3 is TGTGCCAGCACCGGCTCGACTAGCGTTTCCTACGAGCAGTACTTC.